The entry below describes one TCR beta chain. A few counts support this clonotype. This clone's antigen is unknown. One base away there is no much larger clone; base qualities are not given. Inclusive of the bounding cysteine and phenylalanine, the CDR3 is 20 residues long. The retained sequence is limited to the CDR3, 60 bases, with the frame set at the first base. From the germline V gene, CDR1 is MNHNS and CDR2 is SASEGT. Germline trimming amounts to 4 bases on V and 5 bases on J, with 21 as the count of junction bases outside the gene matches. This sample is part of a study of response to subunit inactivated influenza vaccine listed by TCRdb under 2018. Background for the entire study: To follow how T cells responded to a trivalent subunit inactivated influenza vaccine, the researchers relied on deep quantitative profiling of the T cell receptor repertoire. Broad study findings and their caveats: The authors proposed that each seasonal influenza vaccination may bring in only a limited number of new T cells.

The library was prepared using RT-PCR. The data were produced on an Illumina HiSeq 2500. TCRdb passed the public sequencing reads through fastp at Q25 and MiXCR, retaining productive beta sequences. Duplicate CDR3 protein sequences are folded into a single record with the most common DNA and genes. Within this sample are roughly 290,000 distinct CDR3 sequences, with less than 25% of them counted one time only. Roughly 10% of the sample belongs to the ten largest clones. This material consisted of PBMCs from blood, taken approximately 22 months after vaccination. The V gene is TRBV6-1 and the J gene is TRBJ1-5, with TRBD1 identical over 9 junction bases. The clonotype comes from a man between 45 and 75 years old who received an inactivated influenza vaccine. Donor details come from another sample of the same person, matched by shared clones. DNA sequence: TGTGCCAGCAGTGGATCAAGCTATCCCGGGACAGGGCGGGGAGATCAGCCCCAGCATTTT. Translation gives CASSGSSYPGTGRGDQPQHF.